The clone carrying this TCR beta chain has just a few counts. Antigen specificity is unknown. Exclusion criteria comprised other autoimmune diseases, uncontrolled infections, pregnancy or lactation in patients. It was on clinical symptoms, serum thyroxine, TRAb, thyroid ultrasound and orbital computed tomography that diagnosis relied. As the template, RNA transcripts were used to amplify TCR beta CDR3 regions. Second-round multiplex PCR came after first-round RT-PCR with HTBI primers. In TCRdb, the multiplex PCR reads were re-called with MiXCR into one record per CDR3 protein. This table holds 500,000 to 700,000 distinct CDR3 sequences, 20% to 25% found once. The sample comes from a study of Graves' ophthalmopathy and Graves' hyperthyroidism. Study results and caveats: Sensitivity of around 85% and specificity of roughly 80% were achieved when a 13-signature model separated ophthalmopathy from stable hyperthyroidism. Most expanded clonotypes from thyroid (those above 0.001 frequency) were also found in blood.

The V and J ends lost 6 bases and 3 bases respectively, with 14 bases between them. The V gene's germline CDR1 is MGHRA and CDR2 YSYEKL. The CDR3 consists of 14 residues. The J gene is TRBJ1-2, the V gene TRBV4-1; D not resolved. Source material: peripheral blood. The source of this sequence is a woman under 30 with stable Graves' hyperthyroidism. Some clones in this sample may be carry-over from other donors' samples. CDR3 in DNA: TGCGCCAGCAGTCGCGGACCCGGGGACTATGGCTACACCTTC. Translated, it gives CASSRGPGDYGYTF.